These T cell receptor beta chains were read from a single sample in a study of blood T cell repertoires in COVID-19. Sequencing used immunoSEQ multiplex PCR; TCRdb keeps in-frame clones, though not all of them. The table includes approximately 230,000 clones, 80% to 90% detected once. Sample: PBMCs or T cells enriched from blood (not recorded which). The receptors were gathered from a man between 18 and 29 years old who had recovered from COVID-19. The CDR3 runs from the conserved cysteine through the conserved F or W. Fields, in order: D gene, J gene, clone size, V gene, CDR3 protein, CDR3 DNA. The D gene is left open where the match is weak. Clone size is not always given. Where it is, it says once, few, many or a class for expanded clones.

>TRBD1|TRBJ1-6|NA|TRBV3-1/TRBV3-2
CASSQRRDSIYNSPLHF
TGTGCCAGCAGCCAAAGGAGGGACAGCATCTATAATTCACCCCTCCACTTT
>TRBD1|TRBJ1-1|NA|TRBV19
CASSTSGTGNTEAFF
TGTGCCAGTAGTACTTCCGGGACAGGCAACACTGAAGCTTTCTTT
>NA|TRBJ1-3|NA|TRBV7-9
CASSSNRERSGNTIYF
TGTGCCAGCAGCTCCAACAGGGAGCGCTCTGGAAACACCATATATTTT
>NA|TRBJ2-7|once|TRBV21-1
CASSNERRGRAYEQYF
TGTGCCAGCAGCAATGAGAGAAGGGGGCGAGCCTACGAGCAGTACTTC
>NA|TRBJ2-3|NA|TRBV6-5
CASKVWGREDTQYF
TGTGCCAGCAAGGTTTGGGGGCGCGAAGATACGCAGTATTTT
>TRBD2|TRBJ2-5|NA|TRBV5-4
CASSPGGLAGVVRTETQYF
TGTGCCAGCAGCCCGGGGGGACTAGCGGGAGTAGTTCGTACCGAGACCCAGTACTTC
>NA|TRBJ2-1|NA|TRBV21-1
CASGLAGGRGNEQFF
TGTGCCAGCGGACTAGCGGGGGGGAGGGGCAATGAGCAGTTCTTC
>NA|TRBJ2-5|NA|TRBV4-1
CASSQDAAETQYF
TGCGCCAGCAGCCAAGATGCGGCGGAGACCCAGTACTTC
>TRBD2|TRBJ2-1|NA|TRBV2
CASRGTSGLSYNEQFF
TGTGCCAGCAGAGGGACTAGCGGGCTCTCCTACAATGAGCAGTTCTTC
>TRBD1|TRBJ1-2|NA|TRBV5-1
CASSLAIGQGPGYTF
TGCGCCAGCAGCTTGGCCATCGGACAGGGGCCTGGCTACACCTTC
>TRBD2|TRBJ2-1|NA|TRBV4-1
CASSQDYRASGDNEQFF
TGCGCCAGCAGCCAAGACTATAGGGCTAGCGGAGACAATGAGCAGTTCTTC
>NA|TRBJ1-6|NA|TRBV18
CASSPRGHSEVYNSPLHF
TGTGCCAGCTCACCCCGGGGACACTCGGAAGTCTATAATTCACCCCTCCACTTT
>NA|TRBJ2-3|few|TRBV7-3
CASSPAGRGTQYF
TGTGCCAGCAGCCCGGCCGGGCGGGGCACGCAGTATTTT
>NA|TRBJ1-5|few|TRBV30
CAWRRAGRNQPQHF
TGTGCCTGGAGGAGGGCCGGACGCAATCAGCCCCAGCATTTT
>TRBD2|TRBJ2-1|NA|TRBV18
CASSPVRGGPPNEQFF
TGTGCCAGCTCACCAGTTCGCGGGGGGCCTCCCAATGAGCAGTTCTTC
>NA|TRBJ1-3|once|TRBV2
CASSGWGPGNTIYF
TGTGCCAGCAGCGGATGGGGGCCCGGAAACACCATATATTTT
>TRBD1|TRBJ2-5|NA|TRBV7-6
CASQSSGTGGETQYF
TGTGCCAGCCAGAGCTCCGGGACAGGTGGAGAGACCCAGTACTTC
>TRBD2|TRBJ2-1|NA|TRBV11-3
CASSSPVSGRASNEQFF
TGTGCCAGCAGCTCGCCCGTCAGCGGGAGGGCCTCCAATGAGCAGTTCTTC
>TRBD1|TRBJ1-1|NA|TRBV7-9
CASSPMTGKNTEAFF
TGTGCCAGCAGCCCAATGACAGGGAAGAACACTGAAGCTTTCTTT
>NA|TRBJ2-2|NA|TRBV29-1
CSVALNTGELFF
TGCAGCGTTGCACTGAACACCGGGGAGCTGTTTTTT